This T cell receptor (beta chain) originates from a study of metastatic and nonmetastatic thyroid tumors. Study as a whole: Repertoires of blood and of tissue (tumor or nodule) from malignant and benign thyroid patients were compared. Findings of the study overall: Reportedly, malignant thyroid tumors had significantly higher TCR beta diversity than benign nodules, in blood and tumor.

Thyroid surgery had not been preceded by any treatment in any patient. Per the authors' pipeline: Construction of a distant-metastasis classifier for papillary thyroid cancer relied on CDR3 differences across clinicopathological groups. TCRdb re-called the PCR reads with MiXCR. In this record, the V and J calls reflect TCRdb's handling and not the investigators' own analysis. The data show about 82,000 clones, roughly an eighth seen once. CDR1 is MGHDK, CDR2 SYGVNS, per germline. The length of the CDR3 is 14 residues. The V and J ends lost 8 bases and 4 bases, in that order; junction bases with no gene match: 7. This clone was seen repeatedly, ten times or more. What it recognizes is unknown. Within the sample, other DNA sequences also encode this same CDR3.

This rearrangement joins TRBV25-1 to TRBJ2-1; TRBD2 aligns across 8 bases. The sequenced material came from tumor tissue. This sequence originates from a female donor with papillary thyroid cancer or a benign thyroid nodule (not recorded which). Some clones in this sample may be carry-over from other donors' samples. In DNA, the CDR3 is TGTGCCAGCCATAGCGGGACCTTTTACAATGAGCAGTTCTTC. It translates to CASHSGTFYNEQFF.